These 12 T cell receptor beta chains share one sample of origin, sequenced in a study of response to subunit inactivated influenza vaccine (dated by TCRdb to about 2018). Receptor libraries were prepared by RT-PCR. The listed sequencing device is Illumina HiSeq 2500. TCRdb applied fastp at Q25 and MiXCR to the public reads, then kept only in-frame beta chains. Entries that share a CDR3 protein sequence are merged under the most common genes and DNA. In all, the sample holds 650,000 to 800,000 distinct CDR3 sequences, and less than 20% of those were seen once. 9.5% to 13% of the sample belongs to the ten largest clones. This specimen consisted of PBMCs from blood, obtained approximately 5 days after vaccination. Every receptor here comes from a middle-aged man who received an inactivated influenza vaccine. Donor details come from another sample of the same person, matched by shared clones.

The chain couples TRBV29-1 to TRBJ2-7, with unresolved D. This CDR3 has 12 residues. Deletions cut 6 bases from V and 1 base from J, with 10 bases between. Germline CDR1 SQVTM, CDR2 ANQGSEA. CDR3 sequence (DNA): TGCAGCGTGTTGGTTGGTTCCTACGAGCAGTACTTC. It codes for CSVLVGSYEQYF.

This clonotype was observed a handful of times. V is TRBV6-5 and J is TRBJ2-7; D unclear. V lost 0 bases and J lost 2, with 8 bases in between. In germline, CDR1 is MNHEY, CDR2 SVGAGI. The CDR3 spans 14 residues. The CDR3 protein is CASSYSGRPYEQYF. Here the CDR3 DNA reads TGTGCCAGCAGTTACTCCGGCAGGCCCTACGAGCAGTACTTC.

The rearrangement links TRBV20-1 to TRBJ2-3, with 11 bases identical to TRBD2. The CDR3 covers 16 residues. After removal of 4 bases from V and 2 bases from J, the junction contained 8 bases not matched to a gene. Germline V CDR1 and CDR2: DFQATT, SNEGSKA (reference sequence). CDR3 coding DNA: TGCAGTGCTATAGCGACTAGCGGGATTGACACAGATACGCAGTATTTT. Translated: CSAIATSGIDTDTQYF.

The chain couples TRBV5-1 to TRBJ2-3; D is uncertain. CDR1 SGHRS and CDR2 YFSETQ come from the germline V gene. V lost 1 base and J 4 bases, leaving 10 bases between the germline ends. This CDR3 is built from 14 residues. The CDR3: CASSLTGPADTQYF. For the CDR3, the DNA is TGCGCCAGCAGCTTGACTGGTCCGGCAGATACGCAGTATTTT.

This chain uses TRBV9 with TRBJ2-1, with D possibly TRBD1 on 6 matching bases. Trimming removed 7 bases from V and 5 bases from J, with 10 bases in between. Per the germline V gene, CDR1 is SGDLS and CDR2 is YYNGEE. This CDR3 contains 12 residues. CDR3 in amino acids: CASGTFNNEQFF. The CDR3 bases are TGTGCCAGCGGGACATTCAACAATGAGCAGTTCTTC. The full variable domain, completed using reference TRBV9 and TRBJ2-1, is DSGVTQTPKHLITATGQRVTLRCSPRSGDLSVYWYQQSLDQGLQFLIQYYNGEERAKGNILERFSAQQFPDLHSELNLSSLELGDSALYFCASGTFNNEQFFGPGTRLTVL.

This chain joins TRBV7-9 and TRBJ2-7, with a tentative D call TRBD1 (5 bases). The ends were cut back, 5 bases at V and 2 bases at J, with 10 bases in the middle. Germline V gene data show CDR1 as SEHNR and CDR2 as FQNEAQ (reference sequence). This CDR3 contains 13 residues. The CDR3 region is CASSEDRTYEQYF. CDR3 nucleotide sequence: TGTGCCAGCAGCGAAGACAGAACCTACGAGCAGTACTTC.

Only a few counts were recorded for this clonotype. The J gene is TRBJ2-3, the V gene TRBV6-1, with D perhaps given as TRBD1 or TRBD2 (6 bases each). Germline CDR1 MNHNS, CDR2 SASEGT. The CDR3 contains 16 residues. V gave up 6 bases and J gave up 6 bases, with 22 bases separating them. CDR3 in amino acids: CASRKSGGQGTDTQYF. The DNA for the CDR3 is TGTGCCAGCAGGAAATCCGGGGGCCAAGGGACGGATACGCAGTATTTT.

This chain connects TRBV12-3 or TRBV12-4 to TRBJ2-2, with TRBD2 matching 9 bases. The CDR3 is 16 residues long. Trimming at V came to 6 bases and at J to 4 bases, leaving 9 bases not matched to a gene. CDR3 DNA: TGTGCCAGCAGGCCCATAGCGGGAGCCGTCACCGGGGAGCTGTTTTTT. Protein sequence: CASRPIAGAVTGELFF.

In this sample, this clonotype turned up a few times. The gene calls are TRBV4-2 and TRBJ2-7, with a possible D match to TRBD2 (6 bases). The germline CDR1 and CDR2 sequences are LGHNA and YNFKEQ. Between the trimmed V and J ends, which lost 1 base and 0 bases, there was a span of 13 bases. The CDR3 length is 16 residues. The CDR3 spells CASSQAARSGSYEQYF. CDR3 nucleotide sequence: TGTGCCAGCAGCCAAGCCGCGCGTAGCGGCTCCTACGAGCAGTACTTC.

The chain joins TRBV15 to TRBJ2-1, with 9 bases matching TRBD2. Looked up from germline, CDR1 is LNHNV and CDR2 is YYDKDF (reference sequence). The CDR3 covers 16 residues. J was trimmed by 5 bases and V by 5 bases; bases with no gene match: 10. The CDR3 loop reads CATSGRIAGDHNEQFF. The CDR3 nucleotides read TGTGCCACCAGCGGGCGGATAGCGGGGGACCACAATGAGCAGTTCTTC.

A few counts support this clonotype. This chain connects TRBV6-2 or TRBV6-3 to TRBJ1-2; D is unclear. CDR1 MNHEY and CDR2 SVGEGT come from the germline V gene. The CDR3 has 11 residues. V was clipped by 5 bases and J by 6 bases, with 7 bases between them. CDR3 in DNA: TGTGCCAGCAGTGCCCTGGATGGCTACACCTTC. This sequence encodes CASSALDGYTF.

J is TRBJ2-5 and V is TRBV7-3, with D perhaps being TRBD1 or TRBD2 (5 bases each). Trimming took off 5 bases at V and 5 bases at J, with 15 bases between the two ends. CDR1 is SGHTA and CDR2 is FQGTGA in the germline V gene. The CDR3 totals 14 residues. The CDR3 reads CASSDVGVMETQYF. The CDR3 DNA is TGTGCCAGCAGCGATGTGGGGGTAATGGAGACCCAGTACTTC.